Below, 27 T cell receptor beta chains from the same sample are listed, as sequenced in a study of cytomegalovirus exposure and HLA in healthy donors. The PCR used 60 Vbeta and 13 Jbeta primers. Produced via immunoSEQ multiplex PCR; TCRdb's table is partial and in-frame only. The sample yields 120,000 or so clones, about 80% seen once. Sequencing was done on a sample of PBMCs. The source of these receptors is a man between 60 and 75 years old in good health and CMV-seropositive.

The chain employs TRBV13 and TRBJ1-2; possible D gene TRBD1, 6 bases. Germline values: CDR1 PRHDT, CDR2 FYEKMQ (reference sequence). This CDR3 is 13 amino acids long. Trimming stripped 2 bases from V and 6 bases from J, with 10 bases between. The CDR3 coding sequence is TGTGCCAGCAGCTTAATCAGGGGAGATGGCTACACCTTC. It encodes CASSLIRGDGYTF. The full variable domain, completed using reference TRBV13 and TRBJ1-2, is AAGVIQSPRHLIKEKRETATLKCYPIPRHDTVYWYQQGPGQDPQFLISFYEKMQSDKGSIPDRFSAQQFSDYHSELNMSSLELGDSALYFCASSLIRGDGYTFGSGTRLTVV.

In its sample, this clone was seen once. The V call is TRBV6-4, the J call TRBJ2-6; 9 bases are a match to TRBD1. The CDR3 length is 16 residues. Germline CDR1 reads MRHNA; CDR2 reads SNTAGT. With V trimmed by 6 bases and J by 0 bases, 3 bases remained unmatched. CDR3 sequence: CASSPTGGSGANVLTF. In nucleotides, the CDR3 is TGTGCCAGCAGCCCGACAGGGGGCTCTGGGGCCAACGTCCTGACTTTC.

Here the CDR3 reads CASSRQGNYGYTF. The CDR3 nucleotides are TGTGCCAGTAGTCGACAGGGAAACTATGGCTACACCTTC. The chain recombines TRBV19 with TRBJ1-2, with 7 bases fitting TRBD1. Germline V gives CDR1 LNHDA, CDR2 SQIVND (reference sequence). This CDR3 has 13 residues. The ends lost 5 bases at V and 2 bases at J; junction bases unmatched: 2.

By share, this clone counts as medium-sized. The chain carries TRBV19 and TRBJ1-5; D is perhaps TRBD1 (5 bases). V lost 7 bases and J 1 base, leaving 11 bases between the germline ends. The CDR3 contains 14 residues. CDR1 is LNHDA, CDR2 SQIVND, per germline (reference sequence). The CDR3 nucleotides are TGTGCCAGTATTAGGGGTGGCAGCAATCAGCCCCAGCATTTT. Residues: CASIRGGSNQPQHF. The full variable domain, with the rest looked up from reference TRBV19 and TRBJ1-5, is DGGITQSPKYLFRKEGQNVTLSCEQNLNHDAMYWYRQDPGQGLRLIYYSQIVNDFQKGDIAEGYSVSREKKESFPLTVTSAQKNPTAFYLCASIRGGSNQPQHFGDGTRLSIL.

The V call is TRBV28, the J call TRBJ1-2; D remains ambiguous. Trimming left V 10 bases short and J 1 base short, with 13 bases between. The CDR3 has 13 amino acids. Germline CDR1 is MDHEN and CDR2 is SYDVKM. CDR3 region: CATLSGGNYGYTF. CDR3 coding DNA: TGTGCCACCCTCTCCGGCGGTAACTATGGCTACACCTTC.

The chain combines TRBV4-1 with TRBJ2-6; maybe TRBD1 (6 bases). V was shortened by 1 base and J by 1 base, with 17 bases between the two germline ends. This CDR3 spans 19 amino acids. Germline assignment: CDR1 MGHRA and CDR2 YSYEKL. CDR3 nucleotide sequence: TGCGCCAGCAGCCAAGGATGGGACACCCGAAGGTCTGGGGCCAACGTCCTGACTTTC. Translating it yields CASSQGWDTRRSGANVLTF.

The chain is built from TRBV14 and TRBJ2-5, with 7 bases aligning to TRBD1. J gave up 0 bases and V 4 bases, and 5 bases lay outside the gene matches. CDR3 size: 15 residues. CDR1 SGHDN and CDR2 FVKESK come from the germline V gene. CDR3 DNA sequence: TGTGCCAGCAGCCCCCTGGGACAGAACCAAGAGACCCAGTACTTC. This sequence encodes CASSPLGQNQETQYF. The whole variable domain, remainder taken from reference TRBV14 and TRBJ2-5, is EAGVTQFPSHSVIEKGQTVTLRCDPISGHDNLYWYRRVMGKEIKFLLHFVKESKQDESGMPNNRFLAERTGGTYSTLKVQPAELEDSGVYFCASSPLGQNQETQYFGPGTRLLVL.

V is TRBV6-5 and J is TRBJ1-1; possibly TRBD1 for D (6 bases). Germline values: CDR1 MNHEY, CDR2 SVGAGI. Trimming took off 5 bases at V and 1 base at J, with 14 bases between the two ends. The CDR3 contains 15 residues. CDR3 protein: CASSPGTLKNTEAFF. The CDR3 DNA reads TGTGCCAGCAGTCCCGGGACACTTAAGAACACTGAAGCTTTCTTT.

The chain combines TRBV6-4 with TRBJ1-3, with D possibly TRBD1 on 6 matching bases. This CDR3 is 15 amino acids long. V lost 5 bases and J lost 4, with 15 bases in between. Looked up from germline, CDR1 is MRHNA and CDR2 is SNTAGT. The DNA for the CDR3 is TGTGCCAGCAGTCAATACGGGACAAAAGGAAACACCATATATTTT. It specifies CASSQYGTKGNTIYF.

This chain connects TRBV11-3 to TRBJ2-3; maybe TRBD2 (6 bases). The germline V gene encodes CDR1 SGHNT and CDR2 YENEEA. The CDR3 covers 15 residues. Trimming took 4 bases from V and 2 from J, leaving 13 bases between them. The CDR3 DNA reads TGTGCCAGCAGCTCGGGGGTGGGGGACACAGATACGCAGTATTTT. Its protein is CASSSGVGDTDTQYF.

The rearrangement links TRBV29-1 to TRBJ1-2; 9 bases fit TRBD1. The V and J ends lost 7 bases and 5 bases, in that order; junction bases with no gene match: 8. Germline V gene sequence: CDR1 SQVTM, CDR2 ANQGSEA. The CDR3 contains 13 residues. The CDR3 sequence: CSAQSGTGYGYTF. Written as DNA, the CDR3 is TGCAGCGCTCAATCCGGGACAGGGTATGGCTACACCTTC.

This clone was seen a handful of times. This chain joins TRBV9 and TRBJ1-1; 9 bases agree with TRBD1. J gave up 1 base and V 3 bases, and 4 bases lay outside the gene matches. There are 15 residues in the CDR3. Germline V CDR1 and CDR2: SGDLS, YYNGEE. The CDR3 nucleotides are TGTGCCAGCAGCGCCCACAGGGGGCAGAACACTGAAGCTTTCTTT. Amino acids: CASSAHRGQNTEAFF.

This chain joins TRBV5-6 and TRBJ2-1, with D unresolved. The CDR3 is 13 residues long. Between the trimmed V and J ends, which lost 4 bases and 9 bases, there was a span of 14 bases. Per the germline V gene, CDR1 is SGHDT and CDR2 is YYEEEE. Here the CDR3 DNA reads TGTGCCAGCAGCACCCTCAGCCGCGGTGAGCAGTTCTTC. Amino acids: CASSTLSRGEQFF.

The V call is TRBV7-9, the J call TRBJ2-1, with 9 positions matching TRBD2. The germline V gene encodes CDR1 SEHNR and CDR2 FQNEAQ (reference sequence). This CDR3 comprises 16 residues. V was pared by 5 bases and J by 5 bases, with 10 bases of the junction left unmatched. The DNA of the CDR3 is TGTGCCAGCAGCCCGGCGCCTAGCGGGAAAAACAATGAGCAGTTCTTC. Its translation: CASSPAPSGKNNEQFF.

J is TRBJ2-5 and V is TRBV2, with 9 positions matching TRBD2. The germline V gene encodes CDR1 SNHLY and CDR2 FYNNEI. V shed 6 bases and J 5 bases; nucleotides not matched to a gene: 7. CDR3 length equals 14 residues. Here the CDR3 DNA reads TGTGCCAGCAGCCGCGGGGGGGCACAGGAGACCCAGTACTTC. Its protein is CASSRGGAQETQYF.

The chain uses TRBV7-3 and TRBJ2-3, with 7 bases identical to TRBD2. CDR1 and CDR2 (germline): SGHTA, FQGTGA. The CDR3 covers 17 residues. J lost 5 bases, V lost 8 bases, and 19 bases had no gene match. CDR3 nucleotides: TGTGCCAGCGGACCCGTCAGGAGCGGGGAGGGCCGAGATACGCAGTATTTT. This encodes CASGPVRSGEGRDTQYF.

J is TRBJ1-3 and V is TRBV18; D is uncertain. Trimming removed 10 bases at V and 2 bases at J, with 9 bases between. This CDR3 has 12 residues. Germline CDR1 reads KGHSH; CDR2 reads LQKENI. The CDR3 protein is CATEQAGNTIYF. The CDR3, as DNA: TGTGCCACCGAGCAGGCTGGAAACACCATATATTTT.

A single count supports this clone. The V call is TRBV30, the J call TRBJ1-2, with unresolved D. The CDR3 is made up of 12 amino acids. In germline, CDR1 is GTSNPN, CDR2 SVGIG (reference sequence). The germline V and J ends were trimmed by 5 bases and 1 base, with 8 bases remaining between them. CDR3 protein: CAWQFLNYGYTF. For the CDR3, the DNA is TGTGCCTGGCAGTTTCTTAACTATGGCTACACCTTC.

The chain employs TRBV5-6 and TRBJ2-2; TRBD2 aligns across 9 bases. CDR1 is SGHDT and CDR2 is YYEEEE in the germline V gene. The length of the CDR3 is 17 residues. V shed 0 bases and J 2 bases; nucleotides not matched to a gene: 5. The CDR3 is CASSLGPSGVNTGELFF. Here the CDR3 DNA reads TGTGCCAGCAGCTTGGGGCCTAGCGGGGTTAACACCGGGGAGCTGTTTTTT.

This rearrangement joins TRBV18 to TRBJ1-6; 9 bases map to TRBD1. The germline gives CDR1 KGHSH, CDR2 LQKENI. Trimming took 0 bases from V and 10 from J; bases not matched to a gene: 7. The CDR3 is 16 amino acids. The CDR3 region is CASSPPGQGGDSPLHF. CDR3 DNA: TGTGCCAGCTCACCACCGGGACAGGGAGGCGACTCACCCCTCCACTTT.

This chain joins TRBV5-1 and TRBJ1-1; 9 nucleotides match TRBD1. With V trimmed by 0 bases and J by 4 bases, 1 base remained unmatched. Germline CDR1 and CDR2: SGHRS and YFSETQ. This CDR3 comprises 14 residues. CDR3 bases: TGCGCCAGCAGCTTGGCACAGGGGGCCACTGAAGCTTTCTTT. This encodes CASSLAQGATEAFF.

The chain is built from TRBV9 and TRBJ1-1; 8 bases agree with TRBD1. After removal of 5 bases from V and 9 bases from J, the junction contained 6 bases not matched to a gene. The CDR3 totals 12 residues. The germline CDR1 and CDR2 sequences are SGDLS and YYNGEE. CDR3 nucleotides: TGTGCCAGCAGGGGAGACAGGGGCAAAGCTTTCTTT. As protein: CASRGDRGKAFF.

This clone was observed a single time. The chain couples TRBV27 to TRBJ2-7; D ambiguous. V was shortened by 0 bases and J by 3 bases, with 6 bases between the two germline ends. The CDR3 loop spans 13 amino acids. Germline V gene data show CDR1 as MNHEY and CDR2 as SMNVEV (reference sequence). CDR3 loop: CASSLSIGYEQYF. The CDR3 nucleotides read TGTGCCAGCAGTTTATCGATCGGCTACGAGCAGTACTTC.

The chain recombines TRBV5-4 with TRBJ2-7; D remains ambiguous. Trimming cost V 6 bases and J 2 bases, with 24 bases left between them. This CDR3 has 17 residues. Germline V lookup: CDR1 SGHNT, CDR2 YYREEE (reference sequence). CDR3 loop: CASTHDIRFSDTYEQYF. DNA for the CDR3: TGTGCCAGCACCCACGATATCCGCTTTTCAGATACCTACGAGCAGTACTTC.

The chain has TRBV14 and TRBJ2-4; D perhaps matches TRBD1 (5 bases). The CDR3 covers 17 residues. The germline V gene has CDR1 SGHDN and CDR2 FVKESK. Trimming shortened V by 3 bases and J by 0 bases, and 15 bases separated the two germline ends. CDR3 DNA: TGTGCCAGCAGCCATACCCAGGGCGTTCGAGCCAAAAACATTCAGTACTTC. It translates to CASSHTQGVRAKNIQYF.

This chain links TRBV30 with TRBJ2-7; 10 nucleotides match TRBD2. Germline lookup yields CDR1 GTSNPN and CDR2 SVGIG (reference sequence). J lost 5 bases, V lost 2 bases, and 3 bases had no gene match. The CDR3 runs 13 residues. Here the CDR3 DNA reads TGTGCCTGGAGTCGGCTAGCGGGAGACGAGCAGTACTTC. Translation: CAWSRLAGDEQYF.

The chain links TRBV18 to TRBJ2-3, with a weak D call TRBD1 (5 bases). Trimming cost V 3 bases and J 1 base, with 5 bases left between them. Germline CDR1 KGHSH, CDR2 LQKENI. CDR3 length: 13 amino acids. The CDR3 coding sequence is TGTGCCAGCTCACCGACAGGCACAGATACGCAGTATTTT. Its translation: CASSPTGTDTQYF.